This T cell receptor beta chain is drawn from a study of technical replicates of blood from several donors. The CDR3 extends over 18 amino acids. The germline CDR1 and CDR2 sequences are MNHEY and SMNVEV (reference sequence). V gave up 1 base and J gave up 6 bases; unmatched junction bases: 10. Sequencing was performed with immunoSEQ multiplex PCR; in TCRdb, only in-frame clones are kept and a portion is missing. Here the sample spans about 75,000 clones, roughly 91% being singletons. The rearrangement joins TRBV27 to TRBJ2-7; 15 bases are shared with TRBD2. Sequenced sample: T cells isolated from PBMCs. The sequence was obtained from a human donor in good health. Some clones in this sample may be carry-over from other donors' samples. The CDR3 DNA follows: TGTGCCAGCAGTTTATTATTATCCCGGACTAGCGGGAGGGCCGAGCAGTACTTC. This sequence encodes CASSLLLSRTSGRAEQYF.